A selection of T cell receptor beta chains follows, all from one sample in a study of T cells in Graves' hyperthyroidism and ophthalmopathy. Each CDR3 protein gets one entry after TCRdb re-called the multiplex PCR reads with MiXCR. The table shows under 250,000 distinct CDR3 sequences, with under 20% occurring only once. Sequencing was done on a sample of blood. The origin of the receptors is a man aged 45 to 65 with Graves' hyperthyroidism. Each CDR3 is given with its conserved first and last residue. The order of the fields is CDR3 DNA, CDR3 protein, D gene, J gene, clone size, V gene. A D gene is named only where the DNA matches it firmly. Size is omitted from some rows. Given values are once, few, many or a class for expanded clones.

DNA: TGTGCCAGCAGCTTAGGCGGGGCGCTCTCCTACGAGCAGTACTTC; CDR3: CASSLGGALSYEQYF; D: -; J: TRBJ2-7; size: many; V: TRBV11-2
DNA: TGCGCCAGCAGCTTGGCCTCAGGGGCAGATACGCAGTATTTT; CDR3: CASSLASGADTQYF; D: -; J: TRBJ2-3; size: many; V: TRBV5-1
DNA: TGTGCCAGCAGCCAAGGATTGCGGGGATCGAACACTGAAGCTTTCTTT; CDR3: CASSQGLRGSNTEAFF; D: -; J: TRBJ1-1; size: many; V: TRBV3-1
DNA: TGCAGTGCTGCCCTCCGGACAGGGGGCAAGGACGAGCAGTACTTC; CDR3: CSAALRTGGKDEQYF; D: TRBD1; J: TRBJ2-7; size: many; V: TRBV20-1
DNA: TGTGCCAGCAGTTTATCCGCGGGACAGGGATACTACGAGCAGTACTTC; CDR3: CASSLSAGQGYYEQYF; D: TRBD1; J: TRBJ2-7; size: few; V: TRBV27
DNA: TGTGCCAGCAGGGAACAGGGGCCTGCTAGCGGGAGTTCGGAAGAGACCCAGTACTTC; CDR3: CASREQGPASGSSEETQYF; D: TRBD2; J: TRBJ2-5; size: many; V: TRBV28
DNA: TGCGCCAGCAGCTGGAGCGGGAGGGCGGACGGGGAGCTGTTTTTT; CDR3: CASSWSGRADGELFF; D: TRBD2; J: TRBJ2-2; size: -; V: TRBV5-1
DNA: TGTGCCAGCAGGTGGACTAGCGGGAGAGAAGAGACCCAGTACTTC; CDR3: CASRWTSGREETQYF; D: TRBD2; J: TRBJ2-5; size: many; V: TRBV12-3/TRBV12-4
DNA: TGTGCCTCCCAGGGGGGCCTGAATCAGCCCCAGCATTTT; CDR3: CASQGGLNQPQHF; D: TRBD1; J: TRBJ1-5; size: many; V: TRBV2
DNA: TGTGCCTGGAGTGTTGGACTAGCGGAGACCCAGTACTTC; CDR3: CAWSVGLAETQYF; D: TRBD2; J: TRBJ2-5; size: few; V: TRBV30
DNA: TGTGCCAGCAGCTTGGGGCCGGGACTACTTCAAGAGACCCAGTACTTC; CDR3: CASSLGPGLLQETQYF; D: TRBD2; J: TRBJ2-5; size: many; V: TRBV5-5
DNA: TGTGCCAGCAGCTTAAGACAAAACACCGGGGAGCTGTTTTTT; CDR3: CASSLRQNTGELFF; D: -; J: TRBJ2-2; size: few; V: TRBV5-4
DNA: TGTGCCAGCAGCTTATTGGTAAAGAACACCGGGGAGCTGTTTTTT; CDR3: CASSLLVKNTGELFF; D: -; J: TRBJ2-2; size: many; V: TRBV5-6
DNA: TGTGCCAGCAGTTTACCGGGGCAGCCCCAGCATTTT; CDR3: CASSLPGQPQHF; D: -; J: TRBJ1-5; size: -; V: TRBV28
DNA: TGTGCCAGCAGGACAGGGTTATACAATGAGCAGTTCTTC; CDR3: CASRTGLYNEQFF; D: TRBD1; J: TRBJ2-1; size: -; V: TRBV27
DNA: TGTGCCAGCAGCACCCACAGGGCTGATACGCAGTATTTT; CDR3: CASSTHRADTQYF; D: -; J: TRBJ2-3; size: many; V: TRBV5-8
DNA: TGCGCCAGCAGCTTGGCCACCAACTATGGCTACACCTTC; CDR3: CASSLATNYGYTF; D: -; J: TRBJ1-2; size: -; V: TRBV5-1
DNA: TGTGCCAGCAGTTTGGTCGACCAGACCCAGTACTTC; CDR3: CASSLVDQTQYF; D: -; J: TRBJ2-5; size: many; V: TRBV12-3/TRBV12-4
DNA: TGTGCCACTAACCGTCTGACGGGCGCAGGGGAAAAACTGTTTTTT; CDR3: CATNRLTGAGEKLFF; D: -; J: TRBJ1-4; size: many; V: TRBV28
DNA: TGCAGTGCTATACGTCGCGGGGGCTCCTACAATGAGCAGTTCTTC; CDR3: CSAIRRGGSYNEQFF; D: TRBD2; J: TRBJ2-1; size: many; V: TRBV20-1
DNA: TGTGCCAGCAGCTTAGCAACAGGTGCCAGTGGCTACACCTTC; CDR3: CASSLATGASGYTF; D: -; J: TRBJ1-2; size: many; V: TRBV7-9
DNA: TGTGCCAGCAGCTCCTGGTCACTAGATACGCAGTATTTT; CDR3: CASSSWSLDTQYF; D: -; J: TRBJ2-3; size: many; V: TRBV7-9